This TCR beta chain was observed in a study of early T cells in non-severe SARS-CoV-2 infection. At least ten counts were recorded for this clonotype. Researchers tagged individual cDNA molecules with unique molecular identifiers. TCRdb reprocessed the 5' RACE reads with MiXCR, giving one entry per CDR3 protein. The data hold approximately 77,000 distinct CDR3 sequences, with about a sixth observed a single time. From germline, CDR1 is LGHDT and CDR2 YNNKEL (reference sequence). The CDR3 has 15 residues. Trimming cost V 4 bases and J 5 bases, with 17 bases left between them. Source material: whole blood. The rearrangement links TRBV3-1 to TRBJ1-1; D not certain. This receptor was identified in an adult who was a healthcare worker with PCR-confirmed SARS-CoV-2 infection or an uninfected control (not recorded which). The CDR3 sequence: CASSPLRRGRTEAFF. The DNA for the CDR3 is TGTGCCAGCAGCCCGCTGAGGAGAGGTAGGACTGAAGCTTTCTTT.